Listed here is a single T cell receptor beta chain. What it binds is not known. The TCR libraries each used total RNA (roughly 4,000 ng per library). Eight reactions per sample, run separately, yielded cDNA. TCRdb re-called the 5' RACE reads; every CDR3 protein appears as one record, without DNA. In total, the table holds 170,000 or so distinct CDR3 sequences. The CDR3 totals 13 residues. These data are taken from a study of monozygotic twins with inflammatory bowel disease. Findings and limits, study-wide: For IBD, no single strong associated signal or clonotype was supported. Patients with IBD had less TCRbeta diversity (inverse Simpson) than their healthy co-twins.

The receptor was isolated from a human donor with ulcerative colitis or Crohn's disease, or a healthy co-twin of an affected twin (not recorded which). Sequencing was carried out using blood. The V call is TRBV12-3 or TRBV12-4, the J call TRBJ1-2; TCRdb proposes TRBD1, but this gene call is untestable without DNA. CDR3 amino acids: CASSFQGINGYTF.